This entry describes one TCR beta chain. This specimen belongs to a study of blood T cell repertoires in COVID-19. Looking at the study overall: Acute-phase and convalescent COVID-19 samples originated in the United States, Italy and Spain. In each case, the material was cDNA or gDNA derived from T cells, B-cell-depleted T cells, or PBMCs.

In the authors' methods: From reference gene primer amplification, estimates of nucleated cell counts were derived. The protocol was immunoSEQ multiplex PCR, while the TCRdb copy is restricted to in-frame clones and leaves out a portion. V and J calls plus clone size are reproduced from that table; the DNA served to infer D and trimming. The table shows 60,000 to 85,000 clones, with 85% to 90% occurring only once. CDR3 size: 16 residues. CDR1 MNHEY and CDR2 SMNVEV come from the germline V gene (reference sequence). Trimming shortened V by 5 bases and J by 0 bases, and 17 bases separated the two germline ends.

The sequence was obtained from a woman older than 75 with active or convalescent COVID-19. This chain uses TRBV27 with TRBJ2-7, with D perhaps TRBD1 (5 bases). Sequenced: peripheral blood. The CDR3 loop reads CASSPVGATSSYEQYF. CDR3 nucleotide sequence: TGTGCCAGCAGTCCTGTTGGGGCTACAAGCTCCTACGAGCAGTACTTC.